Following are 8 T cell receptor beta chains from one sample sequenced in a study of breast tumors, draining lymph nodes, adjacent tissues. Axillary draining lymph nodes of breast cancer patients supplied the node samples. TCRdb used MiXCR to reprocess the multiplex PCR reads, holding one entry per CDR3 protein. The table records about 180,000 distinct CDR3 sequences, 30% to 35% of them present only once. The specimen sequenced was axillary lymph node tissue. The receptor source for this set is a female donor with breast cancer. Some clones in this sample may be carry-over from other donors' samples.

Many counts were recorded for this clonotype. The V gene is TRBV10-2, the J gene TRBJ2-5; D not resolved. Germline V gives CDR1 WSHSY, CDR2 SAAADI. The CDR3 runs to 12 residues. V lost 4 bases and J 2 bases, leaving 5 bases between the germline ends. The CDR3 loop is CASSVLQETQYF. CDR3 nucleotides: TGCGCCAGCAGTGTCCTGCAAGAGACCCAGTACTTC.

Comment on this clonotype: Germline is not matched at one junction end, which may reflect a read error. The chain combines TRBV10-3 with TRBJ2-3, with 12 bases aligning to TRBD2. This CDR3 comprises 19 residues. Germline loops: CDR1 ENHRY, CDR2 SYGVKD. The CDR3: CASSEGPSGGAVRTDTQYF. The CDR3 region has the DNA TGTGCCAGCAGTGAAGGGCCTAGCGGGGGGGCGGTTAGGACAGATACGCAGTATTTT.

This clonotype was observed at least ten times. This rearrangement joins TRBV4-2 to TRBJ1-6; 7 nucleotides match TRBD1. Germline CDR1 reads LGHNA; CDR2 reads YNFKEQ. The ends lost 0 bases at V and 7 bases at J; junction bases unmatched: 3. CDR3 length: 15 amino acids. As DNA, the CDR3 is TGTGCCAGCAGCCAAGACAGGGGGGACAATTCACCCCTCCACTTT. Translation gives CASSQDRGDNSPLHF.

This chain joins TRBV27 and TRBJ2-1; 8 bases are a match to TRBD1. Germline values: CDR1 MNHEY, CDR2 SMNVEV (reference sequence). V was pared by 5 bases and J by 10 bases, with 13 bases of the junction left unmatched. The CDR3 is made up of 15 amino acids. The CDR3 protein is CASSLQGQAAGEQFF. CDR3 bases: TGTGCCAGCAGTCTACAGGGACAGGCTGCGGGGGAGCAGTTCTTC.

Points on this clonotype: Its ends do not fully match the called genes, so a read error is possible. The chain combines TRBV7-6 with TRBJ2-5; maybe TRBD1 (7 bases). CDR1 and CDR2 from the germline V gene are SGHVS and FNYEAQ. The CDR3 is 15 amino acids. CDR3 region: CASSLDRTGGETQHF. As DNA, the CDR3 is TGTGCCAGCAGCTTAGATCGGACAGGCGGGGAGACCCAGCACTTC. The variable domain in full, with the rest retrieved from reference TRBV7-6 and TRBJ2-5, is GAGVSQSPRYKVTKRGQDVALRCDPISGHVSLYWYRQALGQGPEFLTYFNYEAQQDKSGLPNDRFSAERPEGSISTLTIQRTEQRDSAMYRCASSLDRTGGETQHFGPGTRLLVL.

In this sample, this clonotype turned up a few times. J is TRBJ1-2 and V is TRBV28; possibly TRBD1 for D (6 bases). Between the trimmed V and J ends, which lost 4 bases and 3 bases, there was a span of 12 bases. Per the germline V gene, CDR1 is MDHEN and CDR2 is SYDVKM. The CDR3 extends over 14 amino acids. The CDR3, as DNA: TGTGCCAGCAGTTCAGGGGCCTTGGACTATGGCTACACCTTC. Its translation: CASSSGALDYGYTF.

This clonotype was recorded at least ten times. V is TRBV3-1 and J is TRBJ2-2; D call uncertain. Trimming took off 4 bases at V and 5 bases at J, with 8 bases between the two ends. The CDR3 has 13 residues. Germline V gene lookup returns CDR1 LGHDT and CDR2 YNNKEL (reference sequence). CDR3 DNA sequence: TGTGCCAGCAGCCGACAAGTTACCGGGGAGCTGTTTTTT. It codes for CASSRQVTGELFF.

Of note for this clonotype: A much larger clone differs from this one at a single base, so this may be a read error. The CDR3 is CASRHPGRGQPQHF. The CDR3 DNA follows: TGTGCCAGCAGGCACCCGGGACGAGGTCAGCCCCAGCATTTT. This chain links TRBV6-1 with TRBJ1-5; D might be TRBD1 (5 bases). This CDR3 has 14 residues. Per germline, CDR1 MNHNS and CDR2 SASEGT. The ends were cut back, 6 bases at V and 6 bases at J, with 15 bases in the middle.